The 22 T cell receptor beta chains reported below all come from one sample, sequenced in a study of blood T cell repertoires in COVID-19. Assay used: immunoSEQ multiplex PCR; TCRdb lists only in-frame clones, some missing. The data show 75,000 to 100,000 clones, 65% to 90% seen once. The sequencing input was peripheral blood. These receptors were obtained from a woman older than 75 with acute or convalescent COVID-19.

The J gene is TRBJ2-5, the V gene TRBV3-1 (or the pseudogene TRBV3-2), with 10 bases that match TRBD1. The CDR3 totals 16 residues. V shed 1 base, J shed 3 bases, and the junction held 5 bases outside the gene matches. The germline gives CDR1 LGHDT, CDR2 YNNKEL (reference sequence). The CDR3 DNA is TGTGCCAGCAGCCAAGGTCTCGGGACAGGGGAAGAGACCCAGTACTTC. This sequence encodes CASSQGLGTGEETQYF.

This clone was counted a single time. The chain links TRBV18 to TRBJ2-2, with D unclear. V was pared by 3 bases and J by 7 bases, with 9 bases between. CDR3 length equals 13 residues. Germline V lookup: CDR1 KGHSH, CDR2 LQKENI. The DNA of the CDR3 is TGTGCCAGCTCACCGGCCGATGGCGGGGAGCTGTTTTTT. The encoded protein is CASSPADGGELFF.

In DNA, the CDR3 is TGTGCCAGCTCAACCAGCGGGTCGGGGAATTCACCCCTCCACTTT. Protein: CASSTSGSGNSPLHF. The V gene is TRBV18, the J gene TRBJ1-6; D unresolved. The germline V gene has CDR1 KGHSH and CDR2 LQKENI. CDR3 length equals 15 residues. The V gene lost 5 bases and the J gene lost 7 bases, with 15 bases spanning the gap.

CDR3 loop: CASSLGTSGGTNEQFF. CDR3 coding DNA: TGTGCCAGCAGCCTCGGGACTAGCGGGGGAACCAATGAGCAGTTCTTC. The V and J genes are TRBV9 and TRBJ2-1, with TRBD2 matching over 14 bases. With 4 bases clipped from V and 6 bases from J, the junction kept 6 bases outside the gene matches. CDR3 length: 16 amino acids. Per the germline V gene, CDR1 is SGDLS and CDR2 is YYNGEE.

The gene calls are TRBV18 and TRBJ2-3; 8 bases align to TRBD1. Germline V gene lookup returns CDR1 KGHSH and CDR2 LQKENI. With 3 bases clipped from V and 5 bases from J, the junction kept 4 bases outside the gene matches. This CDR3 contains 14 residues. The CDR3 reads CASSPRTGRDTQYF. As DNA, the CDR3 is TGTGCCAGCTCACCTAGGACAGGGAGAGATACGCAGTATTTT.

The chain joins TRBV2 to TRBJ2-5, with 7 bases lining up with TRBD1. Germline CDR1 SNHLY, CDR2 FYNNEI. Germline trimming cut 8 bases from V and 4 bases from J; bases unmatched to any gene: 10. The CDR3 extends over 14 amino acids. This chain's CDR3 is CASRLGQYPETQYF. In DNA, the CDR3 is TGTGCCAGCCGCCTGGGACAGTACCCAGAGACCCAGTACTTC.

This clone was found once. The CDR3 DNA sequence: TGTGCCAGCAGCCAAGGGGGCTGGGAGGACAGGGAAGCTTTCTTT. It codes for CASSQGGWEDREAFF. V usage is TRBV4-2 and J usage is TRBJ1-1, with 7 nucleotides matching TRBD1. This CDR3 spans 15 amino acids. Germline V CDR1 and CDR2: LGHNA, YNFKEQ. J lost 8 bases, V lost 1 base, and 10 bases had no gene match.

The chain is built from TRBV10-3 and TRBJ1-3; D is ambiguous. Deletions cut 10 bases from V and 0 bases from J, with 10 bases between. The CDR3 has 13 residues. Germline CDR1 reads ENHRY; CDR2 reads SYGVKD. The CDR3 loop reads CASSGNSGNTIYF. The DNA of the CDR3 is TGTGCCAGCTCCGGGAACTCTGGAAACACCATATATTTT.

This clone was seen more than once but under ten times. The V gene is TRBV28, the J gene TRBJ1-2; 8 bases align to TRBD1. The junction had 11 bases not matched to a gene; V was cut back by 2 bases and J by 0 bases. CDR1 is MDHEN and CDR2 is SYDVKM in the germline V gene. This CDR3 contains 18 residues. The CDR3 is CASSLLSGTGFANYGYTF. The CDR3 DNA reads as TGTGCCAGCAGTTTACTCTCCGGGACAGGATTTGCTAACTATGGCTACACCTTC.

This clone was recorded a few times. The chain's CDR3 is CASSPQGAGQPQHF. CDR3 DNA: TGTGCCAGCAGCCCTCAGGGGGCGGGGCAGCCCCAGCATTTT. The chain carries TRBV7-2 and TRBJ1-5; 8 nucleotides agree with TRBD1. J gave up 7 bases and V 5 bases, and 7 bases lay outside the gene matches. The CDR3 runs 14 residues. Looked up from germline, CDR1 is SGHTA and CDR2 is FQGNSA.

The chain carries TRBV6-4 and TRBJ2-1; D is unclear. The CDR3 is 14 residues long. Germline assignment: CDR1 MRHNA and CDR2 SNTAGT. V shed 2 bases and J shed 9 bases, with 14 bases lying between them. CDR3 sequence (DNA): TGTGCCAGCAGTGACGATCCCCGGTCCGGTGAGCAGTTCTTC. It yields the protein CASSDDPRSGEQFF.

This chain uses TRBV6-5 with TRBJ1-5, with D possibly TRBD1 on 5 matching bases. The CDR3 is made up of 13 amino acids. CDR1 is MNHEY and CDR2 is SVGAGI in the germline V gene. V dropped 6 bases and J dropped 7 bases, with 13 bases sitting between them. CDR3 loop: CASSRGKGQPQHF. As DNA, the CDR3 is TGTGCCAGCAGCCGGGGGAAAGGGCAGCCCCAGCATTTT.

The gene calls are TRBV18 and TRBJ2-5; a possible D gene is TRBD1 (5 bases). Trimming took off 3 bases at V and 2 bases at J, with 10 bases between the two ends. The CDR3 has 14 amino acids. Germline loops: CDR1 KGHSH, CDR2 LQKENI. CDR3 region: CASSPSGMQETQYF. For the CDR3, the DNA is TGTGCCAGCTCACCTTCAGGGATGCAAGAGACCCAGTACTTC.

V is TRBV7-9 and J is TRBJ2-5, with D perhaps TRBD2 (6 bases). Trimming shortened V by 1 base and J by 4 bases, and 10 bases separated the two germline ends. Germline V lookup: CDR1 SEHNR, CDR2 FQNEAQ (reference sequence). The CDR3 has 14 residues. CDR3 protein: CASSLGLGGETQYF. CDR3 sequence (DNA): TGTGCCAGCAGCTTAGGGCTCGGGGGAGAGACCCAGTACTTC.

V gene TRBV15 combines with J gene TRBJ1-5; D is undetermined. The germline V gene has CDR1 LNHNV and CDR2 YYDKDF (reference sequence). The CDR3 is 12 residues long. The V end was cut by 2 bases, the J end by 4 bases, with 3 bases between. The CDR3: CATSRPNQPQHF. The CDR3 DNA sequence: TGTGCCACCAGCAGACCTAATCAGCCCCAGCATTTT.

The chain has TRBV30 and TRBJ2-1, with 7 positions matching TRBD2. Germline CDR1 and CDR2: GTSNPN and SVGIG (reference sequence). With V trimmed by 2 bases and J by 7 bases, 8 bases remained unmatched. This CDR3 contains 14 residues. CDR3: CAWSYRLARNEQFF. The CDR3 DNA reads as TGTGCCTGGAGTTACAGACTAGCACGAAATGAGCAGTTCTTC. The full variable domain, its missing parts supplied by reference TRBV30 and TRBJ2-1, is SQTIHQWPATLVQPVGSPLSLECTVEGTSNPNLYWYRQAAGRGLQLLFYSVGIGQISSEVPQNLSASRPQDRQFILSSKKLLLSDSGFYLCAWSYRLARNEQFFGPGTRLTVL.

The chain combines TRBV21-1 with TRBJ1-5; TRBD1 was called by the table and not checked on the DNA. TRBV21-1 is reported as a pseudogene. The CDR3 extends over 16 amino acids. For the CDR3, the DNA is TGTGCCACGCCCGGGACAGGGGAGGGAAGCAATCAGCCCCAGCATTTT. This codes for CATPGTGEGSNQPQHF.

The chain is built from TRBV14 and TRBJ2-7; D not resolved. The CDR3 runs to 12 residues. Germline-derived CDR1 and CDR2 are SGHDN and FVKESK. Trimming removed 3 bases at V and 6 bases at J, with 9 bases between. Written as DNA, the CDR3 is TGTGCCAGCAGCCAGAATCGGGTCGAGCAGTACTTC. It yields the protein CASSQNRVEQYF. Filled out from reference TRBV14 and TRBJ2-7, the complete variable domain reads EAGVTQFPSHSVIEKGQTVTLRCDPISGHDNLYWYRRVMGKEIKFLLHFVKESKQDESGMPNNRFLAERTGGTYSTLKVQPAELEDSGVYFCASSQNRVEQYFGPGTRLTVT.

V and J are TRBV6-6 and TRBJ1-2; D might be TRBD1 (6 bases). Germline CDR1 reads MNHNY; CDR2 reads SVGAGI (reference sequence). V lost 7 bases and J lost 4, with 13 bases in between. The CDR3 has 13 residues. The CDR3 protein is CASKRDTLYGYTF. CDR3 DNA: TGTGCCAGCAAAAGGGACACGCTCTATGGCTACACCTTC.

This chain links TRBV6-6 with TRBJ2-7; TRBD2 matches at 7 bases. J was trimmed by 2 bases and V by 6 bases; bases with no gene match: 7. The CDR3 is 14 amino acids. Per the germline V gene, CDR1 is MNHNY and CDR2 is SVGAGI (reference sequence). This chain's CDR3 is CASRPPSGTYEQYF. The CDR3 DNA reads as TGTGCCAGCAGGCCCCCTAGCGGAACCTACGAGCAGTACTTC.

The rearrangement uses TRBV2 and TRBJ1-6; D is perhaps TRBD1 (5 bases). V lost 11 bases and J lost 4, with 12 bases in between. Per the germline V gene, CDR1 is SNHLY and CDR2 is FYNNEI. The CDR3 loop spans 13 amino acids. The DNA for the CDR3 is TGTGCCGGATGCCGGGGGTATAATTCACCCCTCCACTTT. Translating it yields CAGCRGYNSPLHF.

The gene calls are TRBV19 and TRBJ1-6; TRBD1 matches 7 bases. The CDR3 is 16 residues long. Germline V lookup: CDR1 LNHDA, CDR2 SQIVND (reference sequence). Trimming took 6 bases from V and 4 from J; bases not matched to a gene: 9. The CDR3 nucleotides are TGTGCCAGTAGGACTTATACGGGACAGTATAATTCACCCCTCCACTTT. Translating gives CASRTYTGQYNSPLHF.